A selection of T cell receptor beta chains follows, all from one sample in a study of T cells in Graves' hyperthyroidism and ophthalmopathy. Using its own MiXCR run on the multiplex PCR reads, TCRdb lists one record per CDR3 protein. The table records 500,000 to 800,000 distinct CDR3 sequences, 13% to 15% of them present only once. Sequencing was carried out using blood. These TCRs come from a woman between 45 and 65 years old with Graves' ophthalmopathy. Each CDR3 is given with its conserved first and last residue. The D gene is left open where the match is weak. Size is omitted from some rows. Given values are once, few, many or a class for expanded clones.

J gene: TRBJ2-3
clone size: many
D gene: TRBD1
V gene: TRBV30
CDR3 DNA: TGTGCCATCATGGGGGACAGGGGTACAGATACGCAGTATTTT
CDR3 protein: CAIMGDRGTDTQYF

J gene: TRBJ1-2
clone size: -
D gene: -
V gene: TRBV19
CDR3 DNA: TGTGCCATTAGTACGGGCTCTGGCTACACCTTC
CDR3 protein: CAISTGSGYTF

J gene: TRBJ2-7
clone size: few
D gene: -
V gene: TRBV4-3
CDR3 DNA: TGCGCCAGCAGCCAAGTCAGGGGGGGAACCTACGAGCAGTACTTC
CDR3 protein: CASSQVRGGTYEQYF

J gene: TRBJ2-4
clone size: few
D gene: -
V gene: TRBV20-1
CDR3 DNA: TGCAGTGCTAGGGACCCGGGAGCCAAAGACATTCAGTACTTC
CDR3 protein: CSARDPGAKDIQYF

J gene: TRBJ2-1
clone size: many
D gene: -
V gene: TRBV20-1
CDR3 DNA: TGCAGTGCTAGTCCCGGTCCTACACATGAGCAGTTCTTC
CDR3 protein: CSASPGPTHEQFF

J gene: TRBJ1-4
clone size: -
D gene: -
V gene: TRBV4-1
CDR3 DNA: TGCGCCAACAGCCAAGACTACGCACAGTTGTTGGGGAAACTGTTTTTT
CDR3 protein: CANSQDYAQLLGKLFF

J gene: TRBJ2-7
clone size: once
D gene: -
V gene: TRBV19
CDR3 DNA: TGTGCCAGTAGGCAAGGGAGTGTCTCCTACGAGCAGTACTTC
CDR3 protein: CASRQGSVSYEQYF

J gene: TRBJ1-2
clone size: many
D gene: -
V gene: TRBV6-5
CDR3 DNA: TGTGCCAGCAGTTACAGGTCCTTAGATGGCTACACCTTC
CDR3 protein: CASSYRSLDGYTF

J gene: TRBJ2-7
clone size: many
D gene: TRBD1
V gene: TRBV7-2
CDR3 DNA: TGTGCCAGCAGCTTCACGGGACAGTCCGAGCAGTACTTC
CDR3 protein: CASSFTGQSEQYF

J gene: TRBJ2-3
clone size: few
D gene: -
V gene: TRBV6-2/TRBV6-3
CDR3 DNA: TGTGCCAGCAGCAACAGGGACCAAGCGGGCGATACGCAGTATTTT
CDR3 protein: CASSNRDQAGDTQYF

J gene: TRBJ1-5
clone size: many
D gene: TRBD1
V gene: TRBV2
CDR3 DNA: TGTGCCAGCAGTGGGACAGGGAGGCGCAATCAGCCCCAGCATTTT
CDR3 protein: CASSGTGRRNQPQHF

J gene: TRBJ2-5
clone size: many
D gene: -
V gene: TRBV7-9
CDR3 DNA: TGTGCCAGCAGTGTTACTAGAGGAGTGGGTGAGACCCAGTACTTC
CDR3 protein: CASSVTRGVGETQYF

J gene: TRBJ2-7
clone size: many
D gene: TRBD2
V gene: TRBV9
CDR3 DNA: TGTGCCAGCAGCGTAGTTAGCGGGCCCACCTACGAGCAGTACTTC
CDR3 protein: CASSVVSGPTYEQYF

J gene: TRBJ2-1
clone size: many
D gene: -
V gene: TRBV30
CDR3 DNA: TGTGCCTGGATGGTAGGCAGTTTGGTTAATGAGCAGTTCTTC
CDR3 protein: CAWMVGSLVNEQFF

J gene: TRBJ1-4
clone size: -
D gene: TRBD1
V gene: TRBV24-1
CDR3 DNA: TGTGCCACCAGTGACTCCGGGACAGAACAAGATGAAAAACTGTTTTTT
CDR3 protein: CATSDSGTEQDEKLFF

J gene: TRBJ2-7
clone size: many
D gene: -
V gene: TRBV2
CDR3 DNA: TGTGCCAGCAACACCATACTCAGACGATACGAGCAGTACTTC
CDR3 protein: CASNTILRRYEQYF

J gene: TRBJ1-1
clone size: many
D gene: -
V gene: TRBV11-2
CDR3 DNA: TGTGCCAGCAGCCGTGAAAGGGTTTCTGAAGCTTTCTTT
CDR3 protein: CASSRERVSEAFF

J gene: TRBJ1-5
clone size: many
D gene: TRBD1
V gene: TRBV28
CDR3 DNA: TGTGCCAGCTTACGCCGGGACAGGGAATATCAGCCCCAGCATTTT
CDR3 protein: CASLRRDREYQPQHF

J gene: TRBJ2-5
clone size: -
D gene: TRBD2
V gene: TRBV4-2
CDR3 DNA: TGTGCCAGCAGCCACCGACCTAGCGGGAATTCAGAGACCCAGTACTTC
CDR3 protein: CASSHRPSGNSETQYF

J gene: TRBJ2-3
clone size: -
D gene: -
V gene: TRBV7-6
CDR3 DNA: TGTGCCAGCAGCTTAGCGCAAACAGGGACAGATACGCAGTATTTT
CDR3 protein: CASSLAQTGTDTQYF

J gene: TRBJ2-5
clone size: many
D gene: -
V gene: TRBV7-2
CDR3 DNA: TGTGCCAGCAGATACGGGGTTGGGGAGACCCAGTACTTC
CDR3 protein: CASRYGVGETQYF

J gene: TRBJ2-5
clone size: few
D gene: -
V gene: TRBV27
CDR3 DNA: TGTGCCGGCAGCCGCCTCGGAGGGGGGGAGACCCAGTACTTC
CDR3 protein: CAGSRLGGGETQYF

J gene: TRBJ1-5
clone size: many
D gene: -
V gene: TRBV28
CDR3 DNA: TGTGCCAGCACCCCCGTGGGCGGTGGCAATCAGCCCCAGCATTTT
CDR3 protein: CASTPVGGGNQPQHF

J gene: TRBJ2-1
clone size: -
D gene: -
V gene: TRBV7-2
CDR3 DNA: TGTGCCAGCAGCTTAGCCCCCACGGGGCGGGCTAGCTCCTACAATGAGCAGTTCTTC
CDR3 protein: CASSLAPTGRASSYNEQFF

J gene: TRBJ1-5
clone size: many
D gene: -
V gene: TRBV28
CDR3 DNA: TGTGCCAGCAAGGGGTTCCAGGGGCTGGAGCCCCAGCATTTT
CDR3 protein: CASKGFQGLEPQHF

J gene: TRBJ1-4
clone size: many
D gene: -
V gene: TRBV7-9
CDR3 DNA: TGTGCCAGCAGCTTAGCAGATGAAAAACTGTTTTTT
CDR3 protein: CASSLADEKLFF

J gene: TRBJ1-4
clone size: few
D gene: -
V gene: TRBV20-1
CDR3 DNA: TGCAGTGCTAGTGCAGGGCCTAATGAAAAACTGTTTTTT
CDR3 protein: CSASAGPNEKLFF

J gene: TRBJ2-7
clone size: many
D gene: -
V gene: TRBV7-2
CDR3 DNA: TGTGCCAGCAGCTTATCCCGACAGGCCTCCTACGAGCAGTACTTC
CDR3 protein: CASSLSRQASYEQYF

J gene: TRBJ1-2
clone size: many
D gene: -
V gene: TRBV20-1
CDR3 DNA: TGCAGTGCAAACCCGGGGGACTATGGCTACACCTTC
CDR3 protein: CSANPGDYGYTF

J gene: TRBJ2-5
clone size: -
D gene: TRBD2
V gene: TRBV20-1
CDR3 DNA: TGCAGTGCTAGAGGTCGGCGGGAGGGCCCTGGGGAGACCCAGTACTTC
CDR3 protein: CSARGRREGPGETQYF

J gene: TRBJ2-7
clone size: many
D gene: -
V gene: TRBV6-5
CDR3 DNA: TGTGCCAGCAGTTCCTCTCGGGGTCACTACGAGCAGTACTTC
CDR3 protein: CASSSSRGHYEQYF